The source of this TCR beta chain is a study of T cells in localized non-small cell lung cancer. General study points: The study linked higher blood T cell density to longer overall survival. Turning up in adjacent lung were a median around 60 of the top 100 tumor clones. Heterogeneity within the tumor remains possible, as just one region underwent sequencing. Maximal T cell clonality occurred in uninvolved adjacent lung, with tumor ranking below it.

Libraries were prepared by immunoSEQ multiplex PCR; TCRdb keeps only in-frame clonotypes and omits some of them. The table has some 30,000 clones, more than 85% seen once; the top ten hold 10% to 15%. To note about this clone: Antigen specificity is unknown.

With V trimmed by 0 bases and J by 7 bases, 15 bases remained unmatched. This CDR3 has 18 residues. The germline V gene has CDR1 SGDLS and CDR2 YYNGEE. This material consisted of peripheral blood mononuclear cells, taken before any cancer treatment. V usage is TRBV9 and J usage is TRBJ2-7; 11 bases line up with TRBD2. The receptor comes from a female donor older than 55 with stage II lung adenocarcinoma. The CDR3 here is CASSVGINSGGASAEQYF. The CDR3 bases are TGTGCCAGCAGCGTAGGGATAAATAGCGGGGGGGCCTCAGCGGAGCAGTACTTC.